A selection of T cell receptor beta chains follows, all from one sample in a study of radiation and T cells in renal cell carcinoma. Method: immunoSEQ multiplex PCR; TCRdb's copy keeps in-frame clones and lacks some. Here the sample spans about 170,000 clones, about 88% being singletons. Source: blood, taken from a patient whose treatment included radiotherapy and nephrectomy. The receptors were sampled from a woman aged 50 to 60 with renal cell carcinoma. The CDR3 runs from the conserved cysteine through the conserved F or W. The D gene is left open where the match is weak. Only some rows state a clone size, as once, few, many or a class for expanded clones.

clone size	CDR3 length	J gene	D gene	V gene	CDR3 protein	CDR3 DNA
NA	15	TRBJ2-1	NA	TRBV7-2	CASSLARGKYNEQFF	TGTGCCAGCAGCTTAGCTAGGGGGAAGTACAATGAGCAGTTCTTC
NA	15	TRBJ1-1	NA	TRBV2	CASSEKSLQGPEAFF	TGTGCCAGCAGTGAAAAATCCCTCCAGGGTCCTGAAGCTTTCTTT
once	16	TRBJ1-6	TRBD1	TRBV4-1	CASSQAEDRGNSPLHF	TGCGCCAGCAGCCAAGCAGAAGACAGGGGGAATTCACCCCTCCACTTT
NA	17	TRBJ2-2	TRBD1	TRBV9	CASSGAAGTGATGELFF	TGTGCCAGCAGCGGGGCTGCCGGGACAGGAGCCACCGGGGAGCTGTTTTTT
few	14	TRBJ1-1	NA	TRBV2	CASRRGDLNTEAFF	TGTGCCAGCAGGAGGGGAGACCTGAACACTGAAGCTTTCTTT
NA	18	TRBJ1-3	NA	TRBV19	CASSITRWGGSSGNTIYF	TGTGCCAGTAGTATAACTCGCTGGGGAGGGAGCTCTGGAAACACCATATATTTT
NA	14	TRBJ1-4	NA	TRBV30	CAWSGGRSNEKLFF	TGTGCCTGGAGTGGGGGGAGGAGTAATGAAAAACTGTTTTTT
NA	19	TRBJ2-1	TRBD2	TRBV4-1	CASSQDYPSSGGQGNEQFF	TGCGCCAGCAGCCAAGATTATCCGTCTAGCGGGGGACAAGGCAATGAGCAGTTCTTC
NA	10	TRBJ2-1	NA	TRBV20-1	CSVQSHEQFF	TGCAGTGTACAGTCTCATGAGCAGTTCTTC
NA	17	TRBJ1-6	NA	TRBV4-2	CASSQVVLAEYDSPLHF	TGTGCCAGCAGCCAAGTTGTCTTGGCAGAGTACGATTCACCCCTCCACTTT
NA	14	TRBJ2-5	NA	TRBV7-9	CASCVRSTQETQYF	TGTGCCAGCTGCGTAAGGTCAACTCAAGAGACCCAGTACTTC
few	16	TRBJ1-5	NA	TRBV18	CASSQTTGTPNQPQHF	TGTGCCAGCTCGCAAACCACCGGGACTCCAAATCAGCCCCAGCATTTT
once	14	TRBJ2-5	NA	TRBV5-6	CASSWQWGQETQYF	TGTGCCAGCAGCTGGCAGTGGGGACAAGAGACCCAGTACTTC
NA	17	TRBJ2-6	TRBD1	TRBV19	CASSMRTGGSGANVLTF	TGTGCCAGTAGTATGCGGACAGGGGGCAGTGGGGCCAACGTCCTGACTTTC
NA	16	TRBJ1-6	TRBD1	TRBV19	CASSPRTGSIGSPLHF	TGTGCCAGTAGCCCCCGGACAGGGTCTATTGGTTCACCCCTCCACTTT
few	15	TRBJ1-6	NA	TRBV18	CASSPPGRGVSPLHF	TGTGCCAGCTCACCGCCAGGACGGGGGGTTTCACCCCTCCACTTT
NA	14	TRBJ2-3	NA	TRBV27	CATKRLVSTDTQYF	TGTGCCACGAAGAGACTAGTAAGCACAGATACGCAGTATTTT
few	15	TRBJ1-3	TRBD1	TRBV5-4	CASSSGTAGGNTIYF	TGTGCCAGCAGCTCAGGGACAGCAGGAGGAAACACCATATATTTT
NA	16	TRBJ1-5	NA	TRBV7-9	CASSLGGGRGNQPQHF	TGTGCCAGCAGCTTAGGGGGTGGACGGGGCAATCAGCCCCAGCATTTT
NA	16	TRBJ2-2	NA	TRBV18	CASSPTPDGNTGELFF	TGTGCCAGCTCACCGACTCCCGACGGAAACACCGGGGAGCTGTTTTTT
NA	15	TRBJ2-5	TRBD2	TRBV7-9	CASSLVQRGRETQYF	TGTGCCAGCAGCTTAGTACAGCGGGGGAGGGAGACCCAGTACTTC
NA	15	TRBJ1-1	NA	TRBV15	CATSRDRLRNTEAFF	TGTGCCACCAGCAGAGATCGTCTCCGGAACACTGAAGCTTTCTTT
few	13	TRBJ1-1	NA	TRBV14	CASSKTAESEAFF	TGTGCCAGCAGCAAAACTGCAGAGAGCGAAGCTTTCTTT
NA	12	TRBJ2-5	NA	TRBV5-1	CASSLGLVAQYF	TGCGCCAGCAGCCTGGGTCTGGTGGCCCAGTACTTC
few	13	TRBJ1-1	NA	TRBV18	CASSPQGRTEAFF	TGTGCCAGCTCACCTCAGGGAAGAACTGAAGCTTTCTTT
NA	14	TRBJ1-4	NA	TRBV10-1	CASSPQGPNEKLFF	TGCGCCAGCAGTCCGCAGGGGCCTAATGAAAAACTGTTTTTT
NA	14	TRBJ2-2	NA	TRBV7-3	CASSSQGAGGELFF	TGTGCCAGCAGCTCGCAGGGAGCTGGCGGGGAGCTGTTTTTT
NA	14	TRBJ1-1	NA	TRBV5-4	CASSSGLMNTEAFF	TGTGCCAGCAGCTCGGGACTGATGAACACTGAAGCTTTCTTT
NA	15	TRBJ2-7	NA	TRBV19	CASSINSLRDYEQYF	TGTGCCAGTAGTATCAACAGCCTGCGGGACTACGAGCAGTACTTC
NA	16	TRBJ2-7	NA	TRBV4-1	CASSQGPVNSLCEQYF	TGCGCCAGCAGCCAGGGCCCGGTAAATTCCCTCTGCGAGCAGTACTTC
NA	16	TRBJ2-3	NA	TRBV18	CASSPLSGPSTDTQYF	TGTGCCAGCTCACCACTAAGCGGCCCTAGCACAGATACGCAGTATTTT
NA	12	TRBJ2-7	NA	TRBV5-1	CASSLVGDEQYF	TGCGCCAGCAGCTTGGTAGGGGACGAGCAGTACTTC
NA	15	TRBJ2-3	NA	TRBV9	CASSVGLDQRSTQYF	TGTGCCAGCAGCGTAGGACTAGACCAGAGGTCGACGCAGTATTTT
NA	15	TRBJ2-7	NA	TRBV2	CASRQGSSQSYEQYF	TGTGCCAGCAGACAAGGGTCCAGCCAATCCTACGAGCAGTACTTC
NA	15	TRBJ2-2	NA	TRBV4-2	CASREGSRDTGELFF	TGTGCCAGCAGGGAAGGGAGTCGGGACACCGGGGAGCTGTTTTTT
NA	15	TRBJ1-1	NA	TRBV7-2	CASRLLAGLKTEAFF	TGTGCCAGCAGGTTGTTGGCAGGGCTGAAGACTGAAGCTTTCTTT
NA	12	TRBJ2-7	NA	TRBV6-1	CASSVLSYEQYF	TGTGCCAGCAGCGTTCTCTCCTACGAGCAGTACTTC
NA	15	TRBJ1-2	NA	TRBV7-2	CASSLVGRQSYGYTF	TGTGCCAGCAGCTTAGTTGGTCGACAGTCGTATGGCTACACCTTC
NA	16	TRBJ1-2	NA	TRBV30	CAWRRDRPILNYGYTF	TGTGCCTGGAGACGAGACAGGCCCATCCTTAACTATGGCTACACCTTC
NA	14	TRBJ2-5	NA	TRBV18	CASSPSTGGETQYF	TGTGCCAGCTCACCGTCGACAGGCGGGGAGACCCAGTACTTC
NA	15	TRBJ1-5	TRBD1	TRBV16	CASSQSDRAAQPQHF	TGTGCCAGCAGCCAATCCGACAGGGCGGCTCAGCCCCAGCATTTT
NA	15	TRBJ1-2	NA	TRBV4-1	CASSLGSERAYGYTF	TGCGCCAGCAGCCTCGGGTCCGAAAGGGCCTATGGCTACACCTTC
NA	13	TRBJ2-1	NA	TRBV15	CATSRGRNNEQFF	TGTGCCACCAGCAGGGGCAGGAACAATGAGCAGTTCTTC
NA	14	TRBJ1-5	NA	TRBV28	CASSLSLGNQPQHF	TGTGCCAGCAGTTTATCTTTGGGTAATCAGCCCCAGCATTTT
NA	12	TRBJ1-1	NA	TRBV11-2	CASSTGGAEAFF	TGTGCCAGCAGTACAGGTGGGGCTGAAGCTTTCTTT
few	14	TRBJ1-2	NA	TRBV4-2	CASSQGPGFYGYTF	TGTGCCAGCAGCCAAGGACCTGGTTTTTATGGCTACACCTTC
NA	18	TRBJ1-6	TRBD1	TRBV13	CASSAPLRQGQRGAPLHF	TGTGCCAGCAGCGCCCCTCTAAGACAGGGGCAACGAGGTGCACCCCTCCACTTT
NA	15	TRBJ2-1	TRBD2	TRBV5-1	CASSLGSGGYNEQFF	TGCGCCAGCAGCTTGGGGAGCGGGGGATACAATGAGCAGTTCTTC
once	16	TRBJ1-4	NA	TRBV5-6	CASSLSTGGLSEKLFF	TGTGCCAGCAGCTTGTCCACCGGGGGTTTGAGTGAAAAACTGTTTTTT
few	15	TRBJ1-5	NA	TRBV4-1	CASSVRGALNQPQHF	TGCGCCAGCAGCGTGCGTGGGGCCCTCAATCAGCCCCAGCATTTT
NA	14	TRBJ2-1	TRBD1	TRBV29-1	CSVKDRAAYNEQFF	TGCAGCGTAAAGGACAGGGCAGCCTACAATGAGCAGTTCTTC
NA	15	TRBJ1-1	NA	TRBV7-8	CASSTKGLLGTEAFF	TGTGCCAGCAGCACCAAGGGACTCTTGGGCACTGAAGCTTTCTTT
NA	15	TRBJ1-4	NA	TRBV5-1	CASSLGGGLNEKLFF	TGCGCCAGCAGCTTGGGAGGGGGGCTTAATGAAAAACTGTTTTTT
NA	15	TRBJ2-7	TRBD2	TRBV18	CASSAGTSGGHEQYF	TGTGCCAGCTCAGCCGGGACTAGCGGGGGGCACGAGCAGTACTTC
NA	14	TRBJ1-1	NA	TRBV6-1	CASSPPRGETEAFF	TGTGCCAGCAGTCCACCGCGGGGCGAGACTGAAGCTTTCTTT
NA	15	TRBJ2-2	TRBD1	TRBV19	CASRSGTGDTGELFF	TGTGCCAGTAGGTCCGGGACAGGGGACACCGGGGAGCTGTTTTTT
NA	13	TRBJ2-3	NA	TRBV7-6	CASSLGVADTQYF	TGTGCCAGCAGCTTAGGGGTGGCAGATACGCAGTATTTT